This section outlines one T cell receptor (beta chain) sequence together with its context. Method: immunoSEQ multiplex PCR; TCRdb's copy keeps in-frame clones and lacks some. Of about 210,000 clones in the sample, 70% to 90% were seen once. This record comes from a study of blood T cell repertoires in COVID-19. This clonotype was sampled from a woman in her 50s with active or convalescent COVID-19. The sample consisted of peripheral blood.

For the CDR3, the DNA is TGTGCGAGTGGCGGGGATTTGTCGGACATTCAGTACTTC. Protein product: CASGGDLSDIQYF. The V and J genes are TRBV2 and TRBJ2-4; weak D call: TRBD2 (6 bases). There are 13 residues in the CDR3. Per the germline V gene, CDR1 is SNHLY and CDR2 is FYNNEI.